These T cell receptor beta chains were read from a single sample in a study of cytomegalovirus exposure and HLA in healthy donors. Some clones are missing from TCRdb's copy, which holds only in-frame ones; the method was immunoSEQ multiplex PCR. The data contain over 90,000 clones, about three quarters of them seen just once; the ten biggest clones take up around 15%. Sequenced input: PBMCs. The receptor set was obtained from a woman aged 45-60 years in good health and CMV-seropositive. The CDR3 runs from the conserved cysteine through the conserved F or W. D genes are given only for firm matches.

J gene: TRBJ1-4
D gene: NA
V gene: TRBV19
CDR3 protein: CATKQGANEKLFF

J gene: TRBJ1-6
D gene: NA
V gene: TRBV4-1
CDR3 protein: CASSPSPATSYNSPLHF

J gene: TRBJ1-1
D gene: NA
V gene: TRBV7-2
CDR3 protein: CASSLDGQPNTEAFF

J gene: TRBJ2-7
D gene: TRBD1
V gene: TRBV15
CDR3 protein: CATSRPSRDSVRQQYF

J gene: TRBJ1-3
D gene: TRBD1
V gene: TRBV18
CDR3 protein: CASSPLQGRGGRDSTGNTIYF

J gene: TRBJ1-4
D gene: NA
V gene: TRBV6-5
CDR3 protein: CASRRYNEKLFF

J gene: TRBJ2-2
D gene: TRBD1
V gene: TRBV7-9
CDR3 protein: CASSLEPGTAYTGELFF

J gene: TRBJ1-5
D gene: NA
V gene: TRBV2
CDR3 protein: CASRARLRAQPQHF

J gene: TRBJ2-2
D gene: TRBD1
V gene: TRBV6-6
CDR3 protein: CASSRTGGTVGELFF

J gene: TRBJ1-1
D gene: NA
V gene: TRBV15
CDR3 protein: CATRGARANTEAFF

J gene: TRBJ1-6
D gene: TRBD1
V gene: TRBV28
CDR3 protein: CASSFTGGDNSPLHF

J gene: NA
D gene: NA
V gene: TRBV15
CDR3 protein: CATSRDVFGHGSYEQYF

J gene: TRBJ2-2
D gene: NA
V gene: TRBV4-1
CDR3 protein: CASSQVGGMNTGELFF

J gene: TRBJ1-1
D gene: TRBD1
V gene: TRBV29-1
CDR3 protein: CSARGPNTEAFF

J gene: TRBJ1-2
D gene: NA
V gene: TRBV27
CDR3 protein: CASSLGGGANYGYTF

J gene: TRBJ2-2
D gene: NA
V gene: TRBV19
CDR3 protein: CASSIGLPSTANTGELFF

J gene: TRBJ1-2
D gene: TRBD1
V gene: TRBV10-3
CDR3 protein: CATGTELANYGYTF

J gene: TRBJ2-7
D gene: TRBD2
V gene: TRBV4-3
CDR3 protein: CASSHSGREDEQYF

J gene: TRBJ2-5
D gene: TRBD2
V gene: TRBV7-6
CDR3 protein: CASRSGVLYQETQYF

J gene: TRBJ1-2
D gene: TRBD1
V gene: TRBV28
CDR3 protein: CASSSFSGGGYTF

J gene: TRBJ2-2
D gene: NA
V gene: TRBV18
CDR3 protein: CASSLTGTPSTGELFF

J gene: TRBJ1-2
D gene: TRBD1
V gene: TRBV27
CDR3 protein: CASSRGPSYGYTF

J gene: TRBJ2-2
D gene: NA
V gene: TRBV6-6
CDR3 protein: CASSTDRADTGELFF

J gene: TRBJ1-2
D gene: NA
V gene: TRBV20-1
CDR3 protein: CSAGVGYGYTF

J gene: TRBJ1-2
D gene: TRBD1
V gene: TRBV2
CDR3 protein: CASMAGTAHGYTF

J gene: TRBJ2-2
D gene: NA
V gene: TRBV5-1
CDR3 protein: CASSSSYDTGLNTGELFF

J gene: TRBJ1-5
D gene: TRBD1
V gene: TRBV19
CDR3 protein: CASSLGQGGQHF

J gene: NA
D gene: TRBD2
V gene: TRBV10-3
CDR3 protein: CAITMFSGSSYEQYF

J gene: TRBJ2-1
D gene: TRBD1
V gene: TRBV6-5
CDR3 protein: CASAQGTGRYNEQFF

J gene: TRBJ1-1
D gene: NA
V gene: TRBV5-1
CDR3 protein: CASSRQRGNTEAFF

J gene: TRBJ2-1
D gene: NA
V gene: TRBV29-1
CDR3 protein: CSSVLGQGNEQFF

J gene: TRBJ2-3
D gene: NA
V gene: TRBV6-9
CDR3 protein: CASSPTDGGTDTQYF

J gene: TRBJ2-5
D gene: NA
V gene: TRBV9
CDR3 protein: CASSAPPWANQETQYF

J gene: TRBJ2-5
D gene: NA
V gene: TRBV7-3
CDR3 protein: CASSLTQGPQETQYF

J gene: TRBJ2-1
D gene: TRBD2
V gene: TRBV5-4
CDR3 protein: CASSRRTSGTYNEQFF

J gene: TRBJ2-1
D gene: TRBD2
V gene: TRBV7-2
CDR3 protein: CASSLTRPSGPQFF

J gene: TRBJ2-3
D gene: TRBD1
V gene: TRBV11-3
CDR3 protein: CASSLGTGEDTQYF

J gene: TRBJ2-7
D gene: NA
V gene: TRBV21-1
CDR3 protein: CASSKEAGGRIEQYF

J gene: TRBJ2-1
D gene: TRBD1
V gene: TRBV30
CDR3 protein: CAYETGGFGQFF

J gene: TRBJ2-7
D gene: TRBD2
V gene: TRBV4-2
CDR3 protein: CASSQVASGGSYEQYF

J gene: TRBJ2-1
D gene: TRBD2
V gene: TRBV19
CDR3 protein: CASSGTSGTNSYNEQFF

J gene: TRBJ1-5
D gene: NA
V gene: TRBV15
CDR3 protein: CATSGPRVWDNQPQHF

J gene: TRBJ2-7
D gene: NA
V gene: TRBV5-6
CDR3 protein: CASSLVQGYEQYF

J gene: TRBJ2-1
D gene: TRBD2
V gene: TRBV29-1
CDR3 protein: CSVTGLAGVDEQFF

J gene: TRBJ2-1
D gene: TRBD2
V gene: TRBV5-1
CDR3 protein: CASSLAVGLAGGGEQFF

J gene: TRBJ2-3
D gene: TRBD2
V gene: TRBV28
CDR3 protein: CASGGGPGTDTQYF

J gene: TRBJ2-7
D gene: TRBD1
V gene: TRBV18
CDR3 protein: CASSTGGDEQYF

J gene: TRBJ2-4
D gene: NA
V gene: TRBV27
CDR3 protein: CASSPREHLAKNIQYF

J gene: TRBJ1-5
D gene: NA
V gene: TRBV5-5
CDR3 protein: CASSLLTANQPQHF

J gene: TRBJ1-5
D gene: NA
V gene: TRBV9
CDR3 protein: CASSVGDINQPQHF

J gene: TRBJ1-2
D gene: NA
V gene: TRBV6-6
CDR3 protein: CASSYTENYGYTF

J gene: TRBJ1-1
D gene: TRBD1
V gene: TRBV5-1
CDR3 protein: CASSSGQGNTEAFF